The next 28 T cell receptor beta chains were all read from a single sample in a study of blood T cell repertoires in COVID-19. Clones were read by immunoSEQ multiplex PCR, and TCRdb kept only the in-frame ones, dropping some. The sample holds 400,000 to 500,000 clones, roughly 90% seen once. The sequenced material came from PBMCs or T cells enriched from blood (not recorded which). The source of these receptors is a woman aged 40 to 50 who had recovered from COVID-19.

The chain uses TRBV11-2 and TRBJ1-1; TRBD1 might be the D (6 bases). V was shortened by 7 bases and J by 3 bases, with 15 bases between the two germline ends. The germline V gene has CDR1 SGHAT and CDR2 FQNNGV. CDR3 size: 14 residues. CDR3 amino acids: CASIGGLGDTEAFF. The CDR3, as DNA: TGTGCCAGCATCGGGGGGCTAGGGGACACTGAAGCTTTCTTT.

V usage is TRBV12-3 or TRBV12-4 and J usage is TRBJ2-5; D may be TRBD1 (6 bases). This CDR3 is built from 13 residues. V gave up 4 bases and J gave up 3 bases, with 9 bases separating them. CDR3 region: CASSWDTEETQYF. CDR3 coding DNA: TGTGCCAGCAGTTGGGACACGGAAGAGACCCAGTACTTC.

V and J are TRBV6-4 and TRBJ2-3; 7 nucleotides agree with TRBD2. Per germline, CDR1 MRHNA and CDR2 SNTAGT. Trimming cost V 4 bases and J 3 bases; bases outside gene matches: 4. The CDR3 runs to 14 residues. For the CDR3, the DNA is TGTGCCAGCAGTGCAGCGGGACGGACAGATACGCAGTATTTT. It encodes CASSAAGRTDTQYF.

This clone was observed a single time. This chain uses TRBV11-3 with TRBJ2-1; 8 bases match TRBD2. The CDR3 runs 15 residues. CDR1 and CDR2 from the germline V gene are SGHNT and YENEEA. Trimming at V came to 3 bases and at J to 4 bases, leaving 5 bases not matched to a gene. CDR3: CASSFSGNGYNEQFF. The DNA of the CDR3 is TGTGCCAGCAGCTTTAGCGGGAACGGGTACAATGAGCAGTTCTTC.

The chain carries TRBV6-2 or TRBV6-3 and TRBJ2-3; no clear D gene. This CDR3 is built from 12 residues. Trimming left V 6 bases short and J 3 bases short, with 7 bases between. From germline, CDR1 is MNHEY and CDR2 SVGEGT. CDR3 protein: CASSLMTDTQYF. The DNA for the CDR3 is TGTGCCAGCAGCCTTATGACAGATACGCAGTATTTT.

This chain connects TRBV3-1 (or the pseudogene TRBV3-2) to TRBJ2-1, with 9 bases matching TRBD1. The CDR3 has 16 residues. The V gene's germline CDR1 is LGHDT and CDR2 YNNKEL (reference sequence). V trimming: 2 bases; J trimming: 9 bases; junction bases outside the gene matches: 11. The CDR3 nucleotides read TGTGCCAGCAGCCAACTACAGGGGGCGTTTGACCGTGAGCAGTTCTTC. Amino acid sequence: CASSQLQGAFDREQFF.

The chain recombines TRBV19 with TRBJ1-1; tentative D call: TRBD1 (5 bases). Germline V gene sequence: CDR1 LNHDA, CDR2 SQIVND (reference sequence). The CDR3 runs to 16 residues. Trimming took off 7 bases at V and 0 bases at J, with 18 bases between the two ends. The CDR3 protein is CASTPWDGGMNTEAFF. The CDR3 DNA reads TGTGCCAGTACCCCCTGGGATGGGGGGATGAACACTGAAGCTTTCTTT.

J is TRBJ1-3 and V is TRBV19, with 9 bases lining up with TRBD1. The CDR3 has 16 amino acids. CDR1 LNHDA and CDR2 SQIVND come from the germline V gene (reference sequence). V lost 5 bases to trimming and J lost 7 bases; unmatched junction nucleotides: 12. CDR3 amino acids: CASSWDRDLSYNTIYF. The CDR3 region has the DNA TGTGCCAGTAGTTGGGACAGGGACCTTTCCTATAACACCATATATTTT. Based on the CDR3 plus reference TRBV19 and TRBJ1-3, the full variable domain is DGGITQSPKYLFRKEGQNVTLSCEQNLNHDAMYWYRQDPGQGLRLIYYSQIVNDFQKGDIAEGYSVSREKKESFPLTVTSAQKNPTAFYLCASSWDRDLSYNTIYFGEGSWLTVV.

The chain carries TRBV4-2 and TRBJ2-1, with a weak D call TRBD2 (5 bases). Germline V gene sequence: CDR1 LGHNA, CDR2 YNFKEQ. CDR3 size: 17 residues. V lost 0 bases and J 1 base, leaving 13 bases between the germline ends. The CDR3, as DNA: TGTGCCAGCAGCCAAGAGGCTCGAGCGGCATCCTACAATGAGCAGTTCTTC. Residues: CASSQEARAASYNEQFF.

The gene calls are TRBV7-8 and TRBJ2-5; the match to TRBD1 covers 9 bases. The germline CDR1 and CDR2 sequences are SGHVS and FQNEAQ. With 5 bases clipped from V and 2 bases from J, the junction kept 9 bases outside the gene matches. The length of the CDR3 is 16 residues. CDR3 loop: CASSHNRGLRQETQYF. The CDR3 DNA reads as TGTGCCAGCAGCCACAACAGGGGGCTCCGGCAAGAGACCCAGTACTTC. Full variable domain (outside the CDR3, taken from reference TRBV7-8 and TRBJ2-5): GAGVSQSPRYKVAKRGQDVALRCDPISGHVSLFWYQQALGQGPEFLTYFQNEAQLDKSGLPSDRFFAERPEGSVSTLKIQRTQQEDSAVYLCASSHNRGLRQETQYFGPGTRLLVL.

This chain uses TRBV4-3 with TRBJ1-2; 7 bases align to TRBD1. V lost 5 bases to trimming and J lost 4 bases; unmatched junction nucleotides: 10. The V gene's germline CDR1 is LGHNA and CDR2 YSLEER. The CDR3 has 15 amino acids. CDR3 amino acids: CASSSYRGLGYGYTF. CDR3 nucleotides: TGCGCCAGCAGCTCATACAGGGGTCTGGGCTATGGCTACACCTTC.

This chain connects TRBV18 to TRBJ2-5; the match to TRBD2 covers 8 bases. The CDR3 is made up of 16 amino acids. The V gene end was trimmed by 5 bases and the J gene end by 5 bases; junction bases not matched to a gene: 13. CDR1 is KGHSH and CDR2 is LQKENI in the germline V gene. The CDR3 bases are TGTGCCAGCTCAGGACTAGCAGGGACGACTGCTGAGACCCAGTACTTC. This translates into CASSGLAGTTAETQYF.

The chain combines TRBV3-1 (or the pseudogene TRBV3-2) with TRBJ2-5; 12 bases align to TRBD2. In germline, CDR1 is LGHDT, CDR2 YNNKEL (reference sequence). The CDR3 spans 17 residues. V lost 0 bases, J lost 5 bases, and 7 bases stayed unmatched. CDR3 DNA sequence: TGTGCCAGCAGCCAAGATGATCGGCTAGCGGGAGGGGAGACCCAGTACTTC. This gives the protein CASSQDDRLAGGETQYF.

CDR3 in DNA: TGTGCCAGTAGTGAGTTTGTTTTCATCACAGATACGCAGTATTTT. Its protein product is CASSEFVFITDTQYF. This chain uses TRBV19 with TRBJ2-3; no firm D call. V dropped 5 bases and J dropped 2 bases, with 14 bases sitting between them. The V gene's germline CDR1 is LNHDA and CDR2 SQIVND (reference sequence). CDR3 length equals 15 residues.

This chain joins TRBV7-9 and TRBJ2-3, with TRBD2 matching over 8 bases. The CDR3 is 15 amino acids. V was pared by 6 bases and J by 1 base, with 6 bases of the junction left unmatched. CDR1 and CDR2 from the germline V gene are SEHNR and FQNEAQ (reference sequence). CDR3 nucleotides: TGTGCCAGCAGTACGGGACTAGTGGGCACAGATACGCAGTATTTT. It translates to CASSTGLVGTDTQYF.

CDR3 nucleotides: TGCGCCAGCAGCCCAGTCGGGGAGACTTTTCCCCAGCATTTT. It translates to CASSPVGETFPQHF. The V and J genes are TRBV4-1 and TRBJ1-5; D is unresolved. V was cut by 4 bases and J by 10 bases, with 17 bases left in between. The CDR3 totals 14 residues. CDR1 and CDR2 from the germline V gene are MGHRA and YSYEKL.

This chain connects TRBV5-4 to TRBJ1-2; 7 positions match TRBD1. CDR3 length equals 13 residues. CDR1 and CDR2 from the germline V gene are SGHNT and YYREEE (reference sequence). V was clipped by 3 bases and J by 10 bases; unmatched bases: 9. The CDR3, as DNA: TGTGCCAGCAGCTCCGGGACAGCTACGGACTACACCTTC. It codes for CASSSGTATDYTF.

The chain recombines TRBV5-1 with TRBJ2-3, with TRBD2 identical over 8 bases. Germline loops: CDR1 SGHRS, CDR2 YFSETQ. This CDR3 contains 17 residues. With V trimmed by 0 bases and J by 3 bases, 9 bases remained unmatched. The CDR3 spells CASSLEASGSVTDTQYF. CDR3 in DNA: TGCGCCAGCAGCTTGGAGGCTAGCGGGTCTGTGACAGATACGCAGTATTTT.

The V and J genes are TRBV4-3 and TRBJ2-5; the D is unclear. The CDR3 is 16 residues long. Germline assignment: CDR1 LGHNA and CDR2 YSLEER. The ends were cut back, 0 bases at V and 0 bases at J, with 11 bases in the middle. The CDR3 nucleotides are TGCGCCAGCAGCCAAGAGGGCTTCTCGTACCAAGAGACCCAGTACTTC. This codes for CASSQEGFSYQETQYF.

The V gene is TRBV2, the J gene TRBJ1-1; TRBD1 is a possible D gene (5 bases). Trimming removed 3 bases at V and 6 bases at J, with 17 bases between. Germline loops: CDR1 SNHLY, CDR2 FYNNEI. This CDR3 is 15 amino acids long. The DNA for the CDR3 is TGTGCCAGCAGTGATCGGCAGGGTCGAAGAGCTGAAGCTTTCTTT. Translating it yields CASSDRQGRRAEAFF.

The rearrangement links TRBV11-3 to TRBJ2-7, with D tentatively TRBD1 (6 bases). The CDR3 runs to 13 residues. Germline CDR1 and CDR2: SGHNT and YENEEA. With 2 bases removed from V and 9 bases from J, the gap between germline ends came to 14 bases. The CDR3 region has the DNA TGTGCCAGCAGCTTAACAGGGTCCTGGGTGCAGTACTTC. This codes for CASSLTGSWVQYF. The full variable domain, in which reference TRBV11-3 and TRBJ2-7 provide the parts outside the CDR3, is EAGVVQSPRYKIIEKKQPVAFWCNPISGHNTLYWYLQNLGQGPELLIRYENEEAVDDSQLPKDRFSAERLKGVDSTLKIQPAELGDSAVYLCASSLTGSWVQYFGPGTRLTVT.

The chain recombines TRBV25-1 with TRBJ1-3; perhaps TRBD1 as D (6 bases). This CDR3 has 12 residues. The V and J ends lost 4 bases and 9 bases respectively, with 10 bases between them. CDR1 and CDR2 from the germline V gene are MGHDK and SYGVNS. Here the CDR3 reads CASSGGGGTIYF. In DNA form, the CDR3 reads TGTGCCAGCAGTGGGGGAGGGGGCACCATATATTTT. Full variable domain (remainder filled in from reference TRBV25-1 and TRBJ1-3): EADIYQTPRYLVIGTGKKITLECSQTMGHDKMYWYQQDPGMELHLIHYSYGVNSTEKGDLSSESTVSRIRTEHFPLTLESARPSHTSQYLCASSGGGGTIYFGEGSWLTVV.

This chain links TRBV11-2 with TRBJ2-3; 10 bases agree with TRBD1. Trimming took 5 bases from V and 6 from J; bases not matched to a gene: 11. The CDR3 totals 16 residues. Germline V gene data show CDR1 as SGHAT and CDR2 as FQNNGV. In nucleotides, the CDR3 is TGTGCCAGCAGCAGAAACCCGGGACAGGGGTTGGATACGCAGTATTTT. Translated: CASSRNPGQGLDTQYF. Complete variable domain (other parts from reference TRBV11-2 and TRBJ2-3): EAGVAQSPRYKIIEKRQSVAFWCNPISGHATLYWYQQILGQGPKLLIQFQNNGVVDDSQLPKDRFSAERLKGVDSTLKIQPAKLEDSAVYLCASSRNPGQGLDTQYFGPGTRLTVL.

The table lists this clone with a count of one. This chain links TRBV5-1 with TRBJ1-2; TRBD1 is a possible D gene (6 bases). The ends were cut back, 6 bases at V and 6 bases at J, with 24 bases in the middle. The CDR3 loop spans 16 amino acids. The germline V gene encodes CDR1 SGHRS and CDR2 YFSETQ. The CDR3 DNA follows: TGCGCCAGCACGTCCGGTGGGGGACAAGGATGGAATGGCTACACCTTC. Translated: CASTSGGGQGWNGYTF.

The V gene is TRBV7-9, the J gene TRBJ1-3; D ambiguous. This CDR3 has 13 amino acids. Trimming pared 1 base from V and 3 bases from J, leaving 4 bases between. Germline CDR1 SEHNR, CDR2 FQNEAQ (reference sequence). In DNA form, the CDR3 reads TGTGCCAGCAGCTTAGACTATGGAAACACCATATATTTT. This encodes CASSLDYGNTIYF. The full variable domain, with the rest looked up from reference TRBV7-9 and TRBJ1-3, is DTGVSQNPRHKITKRGQNVTFRCDPISEHNRLYWYRQTLGQGPEFLTYFQNEAQLEKSRLLSDRFSAERPKGSFSTLEIQRTEQGDSAMYLCASSLDYGNTIYFGEGSWLTVV.

The rearrangement joins TRBV7-6 to TRBJ2-1; TRBD2 matches 11 bases. Germline values: CDR1 SGHVS, CDR2 FNYEAQ. This CDR3 contains 17 residues. Losses at the gene ends were 2 bases for V and 12 bases for J; bases not matched to a gene: 15. CDR3 sequence: CASSLLAGGPRWGLQFF. The CDR3 DNA reads TGTGCCAGCAGCTTATTAGCGGGAGGGCCAAGGTGGGGATTGCAGTTCTTC. Variable domain in full (rest from reference TRBV7-6 and TRBJ2-1): GAGVSQSPRYKVTKRGQDVALRCDPISGHVSLYWYRQALGQGPEFLTYFNYEAQQDKSGLPNDRFSAERPEGSISTLTIQRTEQRDSAMYRCASSLLAGGPRWGLQFFGPGTRLTVL.

The chain joins TRBV10-3 to TRBJ2-1; TRBD2 aligns across 10 bases. With 0 bases clipped from V and 9 bases from J, the junction kept 5 bases outside the gene matches. CDR3 length: 15 amino acids. In germline, CDR1 is ENHRY, CDR2 SYGVKD. CDR3 sequence: CAISESTLAGVEQFF. Here the CDR3 DNA reads TGTGCCATCAGTGAGTCAACCCTAGCGGGAGTTGAGCAGTTCTTC.

This sequence joins TRBV19 and TRBJ1-3; D remains unclear. CDR1 is LNHDA and CDR2 is SQIVND in the germline V gene (reference sequence). The ends were cut back, 5 bases at V and 6 bases at J, with 5 bases in the middle. CDR3 length: 11 residues. The CDR3 sequence: CASSEANTIYF. CDR3 DNA sequence: TGTGCCAGTAGTGAGGCAAACACCATATATTTT.